This entry concerns a single T cell receptor beta chain. The antigen remains unidentified. TCRdb's table, derived via immunoSEQ multiplex PCR, lists solely in-frame clones and lacks some. This table holds about 99,000 clones, roughly 81% found once. This sample is part of a study of glioma-infiltrating T cells after dendritic cell vaccination. For the study at large: Glioblastoma patients came from Phase I and II dendritic cell vaccination trials. Study findings and constraints: Higher TCR clonality did not directly relate to longer survival.

The V gene's germline CDR1 is SGHNT and CDR2 YENEEA. The CDR3 is 13 residues long. The junction had 0 bases not matched to a gene; V was cut back by 3 bases and J by 3 bases. The V gene is TRBV11-3, the J gene TRBJ1-1; TRBD1 matches at 8 bases. This clonotype originated in a human donor with glioblastoma. Sequenced material: blood, taken before dendritic cell vaccination. The CDR3 here is CASSLDRDTEAFF. The CDR3 nucleotides read TGTGCCAGCAGCTTGGACAGGGACACTGAAGCTTTCTTT.